This record covers a single T cell receptor (beta chain). V was clipped by 5 bases and J by 4 bases; unmatched bases: 10. The CDR3 extends over 16 amino acids. Germline-derived CDR1 and CDR2 are SGHVS and FQNEAQ. The repertoire was sequenced with immunoSEQ multiplex PCR; TCRdb's copy has only in-frame clones and lacks some. The sample has fewer than 500,000 clones, roughly nine tenths seen once. This sample is drawn from a study of blood T cell repertoires in COVID-19. Looking at the study overall: Samples representing acute and convalescent COVID-19 were sourced from the United States, Italy and Spain. From T cells, B-cell-depleted T cells, or PBMCs came the material, which was cDNA or gDNA.

Assignments of participants to cohorts depended upon their own reported clinical history. This receptor was taken from a man aged 30 to 45 who had recovered from COVID-19. The chain links TRBV7-8 to TRBJ1-5; 8 nucleotides agree with TRBD1. What was sequenced was PBMCs or T cells enriched from blood (not recorded which). The CDR3 reads CASSLLGTGLNQPQHF. DNA for the CDR3: TGTGCCAGCAGCCTGCTCGGGACAGGCCTAAATCAGCCCCAGCATTTT.